This entry features one T cell receptor (beta chain) sequence. Other DNA sequences of this sample code for an identical CDR3. Germline CDR1 reads LNHDA; CDR2 reads SQIVND (reference sequence). The V and J ends lost 3 bases and 3 bases respectively, with 9 bases between them. The CDR3 sequence is 13 residues long. Clones were sequenced by immunoSEQ multiplex PCR, and TCRdb holds only the in-frame ones, with some missing. Among roughly 520,000 clones listed, roughly 95% were seen once. These data belong to a study of shared clonotypes between healthy human individuals. The sequenced sample consisted of naive CD4+ T cells sorted from blood. Subset specified: CD45RA+ positively selected. This clonotype originated in a woman aged 25 to 39 in good health. The rearrangement joins TRBV19 to TRBJ2-7; D is possibly TRBD1 (6 bases). In DNA, the CDR3 is TGTGCCAGTAGTATCCAGGGGAGCTACGAGCAGTACTTC. Translation gives CASSIQGSYEQYF.